The T cell receptor (beta chain) described here comes from a study of blood T cell repertoires in COVID-19. Study at large: Specimens from acute and convalescent COVID-19 originated in the United States, Italy and Spain. Nucleic acid was either cDNA or gDNA, and it came from T cells, B-cell-depleted T cells, or PBMCs.

This clone appeared a few times. Trimming took off 1 base at V and 1 base at J, with 10 bases between the two ends. The length of the CDR3 is 15 residues. In germline, CDR1 is SEHNR, CDR2 FQNEAQ (reference sequence). Original processing methods: Reference gene primer amplification gave nucleated cell count estimates. TCRdb's copy holds only in-frame clones and misses some; the assay was immunoSEQ multiplex PCR. That table supplies the V and J calls and clone size; D and trimming were determined from the DNA. There are around 92,000 clones in the sample; 83% occur only once, and around 27% lies in the top ten.

The sample was peripheral blood. The chain recombines TRBV7-9 with TRBJ2-5; D unclear. This receptor was taken from an elderly woman with acute or convalescent COVID-19. CDR3 DNA: TGTGCCAGCAGCTTAGGGTTACAGACCCAAGAGACCCAGTACTTC. This sequence encodes CASSLGLQTQETQYF.